The 15 T cell receptor beta chains listed next were all sequenced from one sample in a study of blood T cells in healthy people across ages. A second about 6 to 11 cycle PCR used barcoded and J-beta primers. TCRdb reprocessed the 5' RACE reads via MiXCR and lists one record per CDR3 protein. The repertoire holds hundreds of thousands of distinct CDR3 sequences, with roughly three fifths as singletons. What was sequenced was blood. The source of these receptors is a man between 40 and 49 years old in good health.

The chain uses TRBV9 and TRBJ1-4; TRBD1 might be the D (5 bases). From germline, CDR1 is SGDLS and CDR2 YYNGEE. This CDR3 comprises 16 residues. The V and J ends lost 1 base and 4 bases respectively, with 14 bases between them. In nucleotides, the CDR3 is TGTGCCAGCAGCGTATCGGCGACAGCGAGTAATGAAAAACTGTTTTTT. It encodes CASSVSATASNEKLFF.

This clonotype has only a few counts. The chain has TRBV4-3 and TRBJ2-4; 8 bases match TRBD1. Germline CDR1 reads LGHNA; CDR2 reads YSLEER. The CDR3 is made up of 17 amino acids. Trimming at V came to 4 bases and at J to 2 bases, leaving 10 bases not matched to a gene. The CDR3 loop reads CASSPQGEWGTKNIQYF. CDR3 sequence (DNA): TGCGCCAGCAGCCCACAGGGGGAGTGGGGTACCAAAAACATTCAGTACTTC.

This chain links TRBV6-2 or TRBV6-3 with TRBJ2-5; D perhaps matches TRBD2 (6 bases). Germline-derived CDR1 and CDR2 are MNHEY and SVGEGT. V lost 1 base to trimming and J lost 9 bases, with 9 bases between them. The CDR3 sequence is 12 residues long. This CDR3 reads CASSYLGGAQYF. CDR3 in DNA: TGTGCCAGCAGTTACTTAGGAGGGGCCCAGTACTTC.

The rearrangement joins TRBV29-1 to TRBJ2-1; no clear D. The CDR3 is 10 residues long. Per germline, CDR1 SQVTM and CDR2 ANQGSEA. V lost 4 bases and J lost 9, with 7 bases in between. The CDR3 spells CSVVRTEQFF. In DNA, the CDR3 is TGCAGCGTTGTTAGGACTGAGCAGTTCTTC.

The chain couples TRBV12-3 or TRBV12-4 to TRBJ2-7; 11 nucleotides agree with TRBD2. The J call may be faulty, since TRBJ2-1 better matches the DNA end. The CDR3 has 17 residues. This CDR3 reads CASSLRRGLAANNEQFF. DNA of the CDR3: TGTGCCAGCAGTTTAAGGCGGGGACTAGCGGCGAACAATGAGCAGTTCTTC.

The rearrangement links TRBV14 to TRBJ2-7; TRBD2 agrees at 8 bases. The CDR3 loop spans 15 amino acids. Germline values: CDR1 SGHDN, CDR2 FVKESK. Losses at the gene ends were 2 bases for V and 6 bases for J; bases not matched to a gene: 9. The CDR3 reads CASSQSRSGRGEQYF. CDR3 DNA sequence: TGTGCCAGCAGCCAAAGCCGTTCCGGGAGGGGCGAGCAGTACTTC.

The genes are TRBV9 and TRBJ2-5; TRBD1 might be the D (5 bases). V dropped 3 bases and J dropped 5 bases, with 17 bases sitting between them. Germline assignment: CDR1 SGDLS and CDR2 YYNGEE. This CDR3 spans 15 amino acids. CDR3: CASSATVQFEETQYF. CDR3 sequence (DNA): TGTGCCAGCAGCGCGACAGTCCAGTTCGAGGAGACCCAGTACTTC.

The chain combines TRBV12-3 or TRBV12-4 with TRBJ2-2, with TRBD1 as a possible D gene (6 bases). Trimming stripped 6 bases from V and 5 bases from J, with 10 bases between. This CDR3 comprises 13 residues. Written as DNA, the CDR3 is TGTGCCAGCAGAAAACAGGGAACCGGGGAGCTGTTTTTT. Translating it yields CASRKQGTGELFF.

This rearrangement joins TRBV2 to TRBJ2-5; either TRBD1 or TRBD2 may supply D (7 bases each). V was shortened by 7 bases and J by 4 bases, with 10 bases between the two germline ends. CDR1 SNHLY and CDR2 FYNNEI come from the germline V gene. The length of the CDR3 is 12 residues. This chain's CDR3 is CASTGGVETQYF. The DNA for the CDR3 is TGTGCCAGCACAGGGGGGGTAGAGACCCAGTACTTC.

The rearrangement uses TRBV6-2 or TRBV6-3 and TRBJ2-7, with no clear D. Trimming stripped 7 bases from V and 7 bases from J, with 11 bases between. Germline V gives CDR1 MNHEY, CDR2 SVGEGT. This CDR3 comprises 11 residues. The CDR3 reads CASTFAWEQYF. The CDR3 region has the DNA TGTGCCAGCACCTTTGCGTGGGAGCAGTACTTC.

The rearrangement joins TRBV5-1 to TRBJ2-7, with D maybe TRBD2 (6 bases). The J call may be incorrect, as the DNA end agrees better with TRBJ2-5. Germline lookup yields CDR1 SGHRS and CDR2 YFSETQ. The CDR3 sequence is 13 residues long. The CDR3 DNA reads as TGCGCCAGCAGCGCGGGACTGAGTGAGACCCAGTACTTC. Its protein is CASSAGLSETQYF.

The chain employs TRBV14 and TRBJ2-5, with 9 nucleotides matching TRBD2. The end of the DNA fits TRBJ2-7 better, so the J call may be wrong. Looked up from germline, CDR1 is SGHDN and CDR2 is FVKESK. This CDR3 has 15 amino acids. The CDR3 protein is CASSLRLAAGYEQYF. The CDR3 DNA reads as TGTGCCAGCAGCCTCCGACTAGCGGCGGGGTACGAGCAGTACTTC.

About this clonotype itself: A read error may produce the germline difference seen at one junction end. J is TRBJ2-3 and V is TRBV7-9; no clear D. The CDR3 consists of 17 residues. In germline, CDR1 is SEHNR, CDR2 FQNEAQ (reference sequence). The CDR3 nucleotides are TGTGCCAGCGGCTTCGGCCTTAGTAGTCTTTTATCAGATACGCAGTATTTT. This gives the protein CASGFGLSSLLSDTQYF. The full variable domain, completed using reference TRBV7-9 and TRBJ2-3, is DTGVSQNPRHKITKRGQNVTFRCDPISEHNRLYWYRQTLGQGPEFLTYFQNEAQLEKSRLLSDRFSAERPKGSFSTLEIQRTEQGDSAMYLCASGFGLSSLLSDTQYFGPGTRLTVL.

The V call is TRBV5-4, the J call TRBJ1-1, with D uncertain. V lost 3 bases, J lost 0 bases, and 9 bases lay in between. There are 14 residues in the CDR3. Germline CDR1 is SGHNT and CDR2 is YYREEE (reference sequence). This chain's CDR3 is CASSSEPMNTEAFF. The DNA for the CDR3 is TGTGCCAGCAGCTCCGAACCCATGAACACTGAAGCTTTCTTT.

The V call is TRBV29-1, the J call TRBJ2-1; D remains unclear. The V and J ends lost 6 bases and 8 bases respectively, with 17 bases between them. This CDR3 is 13 amino acids long. Germline V gene lookup returns CDR1 SQVTM and CDR2 ANQGSEA. The CDR3 bases are TGCAGCGTCCCCACACTAAACAGAGATGAGCAGTTCTTC. Encoded protein: CSVPTLNRDEQFF.